The entry below gives a single T cell receptor beta chain sequence along with its context. Its target is unknown. These data originate in a study of shared clonotypes between healthy human individuals. Turning to the study itself: There were three CD4 naive, three CD4 memory, two CD8 naive and one CD8 memory plates per donor. Study findings and constraints: Naive subsets, compared against memory subsets, generally had larger estimated richness values.

The repertoire was sequenced with immunoSEQ multiplex PCR; TCRdb's copy has only in-frame clones and lacks some. The data show some 2,100,000 clones, with around 95% seen just once and about 0.13% held by the top ten. Trimming took off 2 bases at V and 13 bases at J, with 15 bases between the two ends. Germline CDR1 is MNHNS and CDR2 is SASEGT. The CDR3 is made up of 13 amino acids. The sequence came from a man younger than 35 in good health. The J gene is TRBJ2-1, the V gene TRBV6-1; D perhaps matches TRBD1 (5 bases). Material: naive CD4+ T cells sorted from blood. Noted subset: CD45RA+ positively selected. DNA for the CDR3: TGTGCCAGCAGTGAATGGGGCAGCCCTTCTCAGTTCTTC. Its translation is CASSEWGSPSQFF.